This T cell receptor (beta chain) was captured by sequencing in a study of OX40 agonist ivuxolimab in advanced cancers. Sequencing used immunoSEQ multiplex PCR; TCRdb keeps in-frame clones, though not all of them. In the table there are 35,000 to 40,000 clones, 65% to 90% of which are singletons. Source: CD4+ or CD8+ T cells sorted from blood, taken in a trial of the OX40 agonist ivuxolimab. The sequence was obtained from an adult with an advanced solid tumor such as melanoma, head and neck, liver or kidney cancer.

CDR3 DNA sequence: TGTGCCAGCAGCTTAGAAGGGGGAAGCAATCAGCCCCAGCATTTT. As protein: CASSLEGGSNQPQHF. The chain has TRBV7-9 and TRBJ1-5; a weak D match, TRBD1 (6 bases). This CDR3 is 15 amino acids long. Per germline, CDR1 SEHNR and CDR2 FQNEAQ (reference sequence). V shed 1 base and J shed 1 base, with 8 bases lying between them. The variable domain in full, completed from reference TRBV7-9 and TRBJ1-5, reads DTGVSQNPRHKITKRGQNVTFRCDPISEHNRLYWYRQTLGQGPEFLTYFQNEAQLEKSRLLSDRFSAERPKGSFSTLEIQRTEQGDSAMYLCASSLEGGSNQPQHFGDGTRLSIL.